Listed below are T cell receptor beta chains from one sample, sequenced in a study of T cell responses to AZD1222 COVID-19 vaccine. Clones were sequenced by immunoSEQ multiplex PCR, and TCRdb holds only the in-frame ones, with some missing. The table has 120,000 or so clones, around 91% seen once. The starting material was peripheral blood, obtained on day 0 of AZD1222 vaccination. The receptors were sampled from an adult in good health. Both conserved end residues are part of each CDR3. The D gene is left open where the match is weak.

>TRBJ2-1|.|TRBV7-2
TGTGCCAGCAGCTTAGTAGCCTCTGAGCAGTTCTTC
CASSLVASEQFF
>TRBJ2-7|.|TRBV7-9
TGTGCCAGCAGCATGCAAGGGGACTCACTTGGCGAGCAGTACTTC
CASSMQGDSLGEQYF
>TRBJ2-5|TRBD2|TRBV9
TGTGCCAGCAGCGTAGGACTAGCGGAAGAGACCCAGTACTTC
CASSVGLAEETQYF
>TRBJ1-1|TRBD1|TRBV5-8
TGTGCCAGCAGCTTGGTACATGGACAGGGACTTAACACTGAAGCTTTCTTT
CASSLVHGQGLNTEAFF
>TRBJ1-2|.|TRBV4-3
TGCGCCAGCAGCCAAGATTTATCAGCTAACTATGGCTACACCTTC
CASSQDLSANYGYTF
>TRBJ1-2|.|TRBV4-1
TGCGCCAGCAGCCCTCGAGGGCGTCTTTACTATGGCTACACCTTC
CASSPRGRLYYGYTF
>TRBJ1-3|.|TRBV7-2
TGTGCCAGCAGCCAGGGGCAGGTTCAGAACACCATATATTTT
CASSQGQVQNTIYF
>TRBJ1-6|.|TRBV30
TGTGCCTGGAGTGTAATGAGCGGGCCAGGCAATTCACCCCTCCACTTT
CAWSVMSGPGNSPLHF
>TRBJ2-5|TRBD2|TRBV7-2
TGTGCCAGCAGCCCCTTAGCGGGGGAGGAGACCCAGTACTTC
CASSPLAGEETQYF
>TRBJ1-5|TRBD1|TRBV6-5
TGTGCCAGCAGTTACGGGAGGGGGCCGAATCAGCCCCAGCATTTT
CASSYGRGPNQPQHF
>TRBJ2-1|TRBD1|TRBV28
TGTGCCAGCACCGAGGGAGGACAGGGAATAATTGAGCAGTTCTTC
CASTEGGQGIIEQFF
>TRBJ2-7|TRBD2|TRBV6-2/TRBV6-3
TGTGCCAGCAGTTACAACTTGGGACTAGTAGATCCCCCTTCCTACGAGCAGTACTTC
CASSYNLGLVDPPSYEQYF
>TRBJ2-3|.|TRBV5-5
TGTGCCAGCAGCTTGGGGGACCCGCCAACGCAGTATTTT
CASSLGDPPTQYF
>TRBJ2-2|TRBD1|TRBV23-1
TGCGCCAGCAGTAAAGACAGGGCTCATAACACCGGGGAGCTGTTTTTT
CASSKDRAHNTGELFF
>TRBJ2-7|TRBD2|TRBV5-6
TGTGCCAGCAGCTTACTAGCGGGGGTCGCCCCCGGAGAGCAGTACTTC
CASSLLAGVAPGEQYF
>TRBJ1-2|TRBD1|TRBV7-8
TGTGCCAGCAGCTCCTATGGACAGGAGGACTATGGCTACACCTTC
CASSSYGQEDYGYTF